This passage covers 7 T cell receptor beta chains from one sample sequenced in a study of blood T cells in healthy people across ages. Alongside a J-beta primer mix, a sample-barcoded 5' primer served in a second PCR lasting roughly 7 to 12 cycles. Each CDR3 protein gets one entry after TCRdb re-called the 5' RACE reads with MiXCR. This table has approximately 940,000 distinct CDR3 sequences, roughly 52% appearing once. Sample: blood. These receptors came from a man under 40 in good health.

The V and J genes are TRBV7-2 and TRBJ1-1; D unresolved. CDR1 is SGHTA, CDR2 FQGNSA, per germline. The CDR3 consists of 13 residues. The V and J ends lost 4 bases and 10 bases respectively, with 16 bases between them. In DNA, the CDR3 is TGTGCCAGCAGCTCCTCCCCCTTCTGGGGAGCTTTCTTT. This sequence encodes CASSSSPFWGAFF.

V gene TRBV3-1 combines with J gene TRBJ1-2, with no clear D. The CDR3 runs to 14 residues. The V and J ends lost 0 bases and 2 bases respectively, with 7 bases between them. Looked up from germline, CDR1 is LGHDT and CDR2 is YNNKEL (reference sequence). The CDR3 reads CASSQDDWNYGYTF. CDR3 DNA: TGTGCCAGCAGCCAAGATGACTGGAACTATGGCTACACCTTC.

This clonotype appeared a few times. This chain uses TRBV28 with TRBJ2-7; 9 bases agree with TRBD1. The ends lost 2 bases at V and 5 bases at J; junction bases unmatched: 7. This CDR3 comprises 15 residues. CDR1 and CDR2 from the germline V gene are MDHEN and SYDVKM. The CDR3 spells CASSLTGTGPNEQYF. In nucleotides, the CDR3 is TGTGCCAGCAGTTTAACCGGGACAGGGCCCAACGAGCAGTACTTC.

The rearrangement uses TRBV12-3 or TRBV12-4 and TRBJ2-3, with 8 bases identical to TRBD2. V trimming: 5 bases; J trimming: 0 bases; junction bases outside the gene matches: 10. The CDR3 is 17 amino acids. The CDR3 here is CASSPRRGGTSTDTQYF. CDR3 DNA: TGTGCCAGCAGTCCCCGTCGGGGGGGCACTAGCACAGATACGCAGTATTTT.

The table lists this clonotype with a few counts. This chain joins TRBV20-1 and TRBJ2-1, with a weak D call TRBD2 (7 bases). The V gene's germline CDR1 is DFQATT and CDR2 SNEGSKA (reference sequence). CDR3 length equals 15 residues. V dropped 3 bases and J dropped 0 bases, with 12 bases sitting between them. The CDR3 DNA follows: TGCAGTGCTAGTGCCGCGGGGGCCTCCTACAATGAGCAGTTCTTC. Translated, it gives CSASAAGASYNEQFF.

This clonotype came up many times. Here the CDR3 reads CASSSSRPQHF. The CDR3 nucleotides are TGTGCCAGCAGTTCGAGTCGGCCCCAGCATTTT. The chain combines TRBV28 with TRBJ1-5; unclear D gene. The ends were cut back, 4 bases at V and 9 bases at J, with 7 bases in the middle. This CDR3 spans 11 amino acids. Germline V gene lookup returns CDR1 MDHEN and CDR2 SYDVKM.

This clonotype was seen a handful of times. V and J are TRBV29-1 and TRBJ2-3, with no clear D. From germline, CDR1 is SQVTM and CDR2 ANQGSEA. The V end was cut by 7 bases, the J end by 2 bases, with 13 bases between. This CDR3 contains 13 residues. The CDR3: CSAEWANTDTQYF. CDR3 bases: TGCAGCGCAGAATGGGCGAACACAGATACGCAGTATTTT.